This TCR beta chain was sequenced in a study of cytomegalovirus exposure and HLA in healthy donors. Findings of the study overall: Later analysis identified a missense DCLRE1C variant that was linked to TCR beta V- and J-gene trimming. Among TCR sequences, most were rare, though some public TCRs appeared in many donors. In an earlier analysis, in some 500 donors, most V segments appeared productive either ~87% or ~30% of the time.

PCR involved 60 Vbeta and 13 Jbeta primers. Here immunoSEQ multiplex PCR was the method, and the copy in TCRdb shows in-frame clones only, minus some. Of about 120,000 clones listed, 81% are singletons. In its sample, this clone was seen once. The antigen is not known. The sample was PBMCs. The sequence came from a woman aged 40 to 50 in good health and CMV-seronegative.

The CDR3 DNA reads TGTGCCAGCCTACTACGGGACACAACGCCTGGGGCCAACGTCCTGACTTTC. Its protein product is CASLLRDTTPGANVLTF. This chain joins TRBV13 and TRBJ2-6, with D perhaps TRBD1 (6 bases). The CDR3 runs 17 residues. The ends were cut back, 8 bases at V and 2 bases at J, with 19 bases in the middle. The V gene's germline CDR1 is PRHDT and CDR2 FYEKMQ (reference sequence).